Listed below are T cell receptor beta chains from one sample, sequenced in a study of OX40 agonist ivuxolimab in advanced cancers. Assay: immunoSEQ multiplex PCR; the TCRdb copy retains only in-frame clones and omits some. The sample records around 54,000 clones, 91% being singletons. This material consisted of CD4+ or CD8+ T cells sorted from blood, taken in a trial of the OX40 agonist ivuxolimab. These TCRs come from an adult with an advanced solid tumor such as melanoma, head and neck, liver or kidney cancer. CDR3s leave out the opening cysteine and the closing phenylalanine or tryptophan. The D gene is left open where the match is weak.

V gene	D gene	CDR3 protein
TRBV5-1	.	ASSWEGDYTEAF
TRBV5-4	.	ASSPYGYEQY
TRBV18	.	ASSPFLFRDSYTGELF
TRBV7-9	TRBD2	ASSSSGNLADTQY
TRBV27	.	ASSLSSGGPYNEQF
TRBV19	.	ASSIGSQPQH
TRBV4-3	.	ASSQDSFGNTIY
TRBV14	.	ASSQFVGGGPYEQY
TRBV27	.	ASTHLLTQGPNTGELF
TRBV27	.	ASSFAGRGVDTQY
TRBV13	TRBD1	ASSSATTGDNEQF
TRBV9	TRBD2	ASSLSFLTSGSYEQY
TRBV29-1	TRBD1	SAMGQGGAAF
TRBV18	.	ASSLQRNSYEQY
TRBV9	TRBD2	ASSAENGLADTQY
TRBV11-2	.	ASSLSFVGSTEAF
TRBV13	.	ASSPRVNSYEQY
TRBV9	.	ASSAGGDTQY
TRBV19	TRBD1	ASRGQGAQPQH
TRBV27	.	ASSLLLSTDTQY
TRBV2	.	ASTGRVYGYT
TRBV7-9	TRBD2	ASSFPFYGTSGSVDTQY
TRBV19	.	ASSAGGGQAYEQY
TRBV10-3	.	AISDWTVETQETQY
TRBV19	.	ASSIVLSGNYGYT
TRBV30	.	AYDRDNEKLF
TRBV19	.	ASSIDLANEQF
TRBV13	TRBD1	ASSSTGSDGELF
TRBV4-3	TRBD2	ASSQDGASGRASTDTQY
TRBV28	TRBD1	ASSLSWGRGREKLF
TRBV7-9	TRBD2	ASSPTSGRAGELF
TRBV4-3	.	ASSLHIRNTEAF
TRBV4-1	.	ASSLTGVMNTEAF
TRBV30	.	AWSDAYIGSNEKLF
TRBV25-1	.	ASDQGGTYNEQF
TRBV4-3	TRBD1	ASSQEGQGYTDTQY
TRBV5-8	.	ASSLFSGVHTEAF
TRBV27	TRBD2	ATHRAGSGTNTGELF